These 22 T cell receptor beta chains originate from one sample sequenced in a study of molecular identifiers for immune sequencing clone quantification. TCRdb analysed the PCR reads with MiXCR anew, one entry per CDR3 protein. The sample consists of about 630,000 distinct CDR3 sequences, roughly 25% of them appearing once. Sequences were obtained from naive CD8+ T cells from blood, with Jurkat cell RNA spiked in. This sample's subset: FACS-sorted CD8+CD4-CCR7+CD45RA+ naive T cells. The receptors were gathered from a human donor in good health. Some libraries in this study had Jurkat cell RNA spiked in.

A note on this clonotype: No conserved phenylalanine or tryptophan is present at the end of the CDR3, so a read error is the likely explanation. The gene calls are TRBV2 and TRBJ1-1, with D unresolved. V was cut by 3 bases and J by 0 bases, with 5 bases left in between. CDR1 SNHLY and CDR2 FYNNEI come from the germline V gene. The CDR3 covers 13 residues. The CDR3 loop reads CASSDGMNTEAFL. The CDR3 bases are TGTGCCAGCAGTGACGGTATGAACACTGAAGCTTTCTTA.

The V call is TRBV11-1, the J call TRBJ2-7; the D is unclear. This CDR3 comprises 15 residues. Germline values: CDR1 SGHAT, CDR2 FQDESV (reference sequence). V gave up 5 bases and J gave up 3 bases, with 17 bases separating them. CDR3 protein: CASSDNGRNHYEQYF. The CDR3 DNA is TGTGCCAGCAGCGACAATGGACGGAACCACTACGAGCAGTACTTC.

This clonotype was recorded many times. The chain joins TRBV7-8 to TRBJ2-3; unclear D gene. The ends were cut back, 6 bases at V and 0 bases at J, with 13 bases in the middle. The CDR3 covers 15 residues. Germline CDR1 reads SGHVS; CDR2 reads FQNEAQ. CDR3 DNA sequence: TGTGCCAGCAGTCGTACGCAAACTAGCACAGATACGCAGTATTTT. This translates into CASSRTQTSTDTQYF.

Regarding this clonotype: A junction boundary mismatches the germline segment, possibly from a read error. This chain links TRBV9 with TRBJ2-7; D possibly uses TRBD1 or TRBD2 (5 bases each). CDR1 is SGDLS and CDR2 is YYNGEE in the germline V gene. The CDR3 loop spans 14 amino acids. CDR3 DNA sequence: TGTGCCAGCAGCCCGGGACCCACCTCCTGCGAGCAGTACTTC. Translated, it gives CASSPGPTSCEQYF.

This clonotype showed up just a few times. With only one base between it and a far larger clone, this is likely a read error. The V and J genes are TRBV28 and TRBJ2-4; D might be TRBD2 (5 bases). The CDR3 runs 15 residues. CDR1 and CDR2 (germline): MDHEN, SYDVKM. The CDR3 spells CASSYRGLAKNIRYF. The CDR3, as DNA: TGTGCCAGCAGTTATCGAGGGTTGGCCAAAAACATTCGGTACTTC. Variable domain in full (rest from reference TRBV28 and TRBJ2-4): DVKVTQSSRYLVKRTGEKVFLECVQDMDHENMFWYRQDPGLGLRLIYFSYDVKMKEKGDIPEGYSVSREKKERFSLILESASTNQTSMYLCASSYRGLAKNIRYFGAGTRLSVL.

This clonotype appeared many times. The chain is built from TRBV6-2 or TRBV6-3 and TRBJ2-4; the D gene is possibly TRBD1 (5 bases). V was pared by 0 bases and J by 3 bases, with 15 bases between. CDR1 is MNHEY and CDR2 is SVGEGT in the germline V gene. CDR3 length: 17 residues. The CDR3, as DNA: TGTGCCAGCAGTTACTCGTTCGACAGCTGGGTCAAAAACATTCAGTACTTC. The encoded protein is CASSYSFDSWVKNIQYF.

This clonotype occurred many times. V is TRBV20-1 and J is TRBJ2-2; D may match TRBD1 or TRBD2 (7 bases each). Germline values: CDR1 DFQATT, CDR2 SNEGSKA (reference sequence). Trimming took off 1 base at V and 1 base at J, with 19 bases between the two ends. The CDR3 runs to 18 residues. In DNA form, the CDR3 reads TGCAGTGCTAGAGCCCCAGGGACAGCGGGATTGAACACCGGGGAGCTGTTTTTT. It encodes CSARAPGTAGLNTGELFF.

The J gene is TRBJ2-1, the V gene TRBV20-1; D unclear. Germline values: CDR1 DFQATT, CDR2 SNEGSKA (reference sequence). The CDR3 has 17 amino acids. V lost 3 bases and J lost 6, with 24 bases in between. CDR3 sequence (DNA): TGCAGTGCTAGTCCTATTCCCCTTCAAGGGTTGGTCAATGAGCAGTTCTTC. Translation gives CSASPIPLQGLVNEQFF.

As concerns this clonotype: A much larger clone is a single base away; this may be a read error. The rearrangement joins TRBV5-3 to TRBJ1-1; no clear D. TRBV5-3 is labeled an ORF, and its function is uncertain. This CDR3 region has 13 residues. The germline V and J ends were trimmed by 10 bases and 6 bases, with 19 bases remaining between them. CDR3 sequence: CACSLGLISEAFF. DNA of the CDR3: TGTGCCTGCAGCCTAGGACTTATTTCTGAAGCTTTCTTT.

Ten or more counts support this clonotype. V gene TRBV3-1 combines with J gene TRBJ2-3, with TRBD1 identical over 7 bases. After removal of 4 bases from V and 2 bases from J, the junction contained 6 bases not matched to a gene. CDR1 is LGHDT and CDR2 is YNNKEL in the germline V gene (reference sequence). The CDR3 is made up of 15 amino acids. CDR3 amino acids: CASSPPGTDTDTQYF. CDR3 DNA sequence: TGTGCCAGCAGCCCCCCCGGGACAGACACAGATACGCAGTATTTT.

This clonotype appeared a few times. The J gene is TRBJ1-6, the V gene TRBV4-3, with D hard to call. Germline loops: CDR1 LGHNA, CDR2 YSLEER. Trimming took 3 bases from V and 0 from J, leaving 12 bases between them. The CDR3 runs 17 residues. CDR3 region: CASSHYSRSSYNSPLHF. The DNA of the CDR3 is TGCGCCAGCAGCCACTACAGTAGGAGCTCCTATAATTCACCCCTCCACTTT.

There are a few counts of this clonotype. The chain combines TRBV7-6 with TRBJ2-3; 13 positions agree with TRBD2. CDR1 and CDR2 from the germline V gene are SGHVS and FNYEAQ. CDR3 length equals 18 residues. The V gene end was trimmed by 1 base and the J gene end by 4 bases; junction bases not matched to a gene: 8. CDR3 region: CASSLVTTSGGYADTQYF. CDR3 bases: TGTGCCAGCAGCTTAGTTACGACTAGCGGGGGGTACGCAGATACGCAGTATTTT. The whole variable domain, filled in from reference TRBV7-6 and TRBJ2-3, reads GAGVSQSPRYKVTKRGQDVALRCDPISGHVSLYWYRQALGQGPEFLTYFNYEAQQDKSGLPNDRFSAERPEGSISTLTIQRTEQRDSAMYRCASSLVTTSGGYADTQYFGPGTRLTVL.

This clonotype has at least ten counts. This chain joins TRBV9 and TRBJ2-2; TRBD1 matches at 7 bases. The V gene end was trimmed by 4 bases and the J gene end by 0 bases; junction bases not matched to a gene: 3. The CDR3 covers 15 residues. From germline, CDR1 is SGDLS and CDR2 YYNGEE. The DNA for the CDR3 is TGTGCCAGCAGCACAGGGACAGCGAACACCGGGGAGCTGTTTTTT. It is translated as CASSTGTANTGELFF.

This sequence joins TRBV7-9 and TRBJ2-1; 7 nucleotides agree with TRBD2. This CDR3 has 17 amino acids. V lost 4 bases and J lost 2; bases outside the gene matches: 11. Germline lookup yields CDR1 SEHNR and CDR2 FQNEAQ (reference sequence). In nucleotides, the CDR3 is TGTGCCAGCAGCTCAAGTAGCGGGCCCGAACCCTACAATGAGCAGTTCTTC. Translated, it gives CASSSSSGPEPYNEQFF. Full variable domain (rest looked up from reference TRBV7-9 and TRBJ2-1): DTGVSQNPRHKITKRGQNVTFRCDPISEHNRLYWYRQTLGQGPEFLTYFQNEAQLEKSRLLSDRFSAERPKGSFSTLEIQRTEQGDSAMYLCASSSSSGPEPYNEQFFGPGTRLTVL.

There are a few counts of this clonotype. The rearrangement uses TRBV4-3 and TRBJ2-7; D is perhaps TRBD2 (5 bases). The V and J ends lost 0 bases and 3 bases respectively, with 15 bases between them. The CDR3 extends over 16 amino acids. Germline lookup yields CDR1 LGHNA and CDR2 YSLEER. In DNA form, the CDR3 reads TGCGCCAGCAGCCAAGAGGGGTCCGGGGTTAACTACGAGCAGTACTTC. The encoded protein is CASSQEGSGVNYEQYF.

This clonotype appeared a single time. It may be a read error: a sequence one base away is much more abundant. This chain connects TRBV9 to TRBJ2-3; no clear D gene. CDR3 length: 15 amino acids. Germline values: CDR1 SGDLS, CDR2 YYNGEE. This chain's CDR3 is CAGSVQTALTDTQYF. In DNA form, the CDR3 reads TGTGCCGGCAGCGTACAAACTGCACTCACAGATACGCAGTATTTT.

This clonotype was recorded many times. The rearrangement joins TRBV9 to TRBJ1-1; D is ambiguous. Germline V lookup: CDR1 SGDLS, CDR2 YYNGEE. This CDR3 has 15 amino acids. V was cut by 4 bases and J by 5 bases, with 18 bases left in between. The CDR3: CASSPSGGVGTEAFF. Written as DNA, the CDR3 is TGTGCCAGCAGCCCGAGCGGAGGTGTGGGGACTGAAGCTTTCTTT.

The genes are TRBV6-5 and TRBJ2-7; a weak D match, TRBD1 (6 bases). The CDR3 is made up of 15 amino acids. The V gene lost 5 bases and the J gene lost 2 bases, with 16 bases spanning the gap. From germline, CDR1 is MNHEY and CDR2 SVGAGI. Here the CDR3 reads CASSPLMDSTYEQYF. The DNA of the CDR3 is TGTGCCAGCAGTCCTCTGATGGACAGCACCTACGAGCAGTACTTC.

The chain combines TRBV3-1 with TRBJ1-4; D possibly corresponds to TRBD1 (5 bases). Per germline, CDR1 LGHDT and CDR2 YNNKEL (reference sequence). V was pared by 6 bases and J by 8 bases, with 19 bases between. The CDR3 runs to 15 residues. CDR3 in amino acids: CASSSSRDPGEKLFF. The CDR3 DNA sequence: TGTGCCAGCAGTTCCAGTCGGGACCCTGGGGAAAAACTGTTTTTT.

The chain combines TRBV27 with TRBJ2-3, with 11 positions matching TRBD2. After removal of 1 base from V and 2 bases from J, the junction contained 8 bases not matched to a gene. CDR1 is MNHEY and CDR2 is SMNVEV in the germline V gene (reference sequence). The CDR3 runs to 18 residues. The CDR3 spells CASSLWATTSGVTDTQYF. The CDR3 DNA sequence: TGTGCCAGCAGTTTATGGGCTACGACTAGCGGGGTCACAGATACGCAGTATTTT.

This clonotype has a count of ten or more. CDR3 amino acids: CASSQEDRGLEQYF. CDR3 coding DNA: TGCGCCAGCAGCCAAGAAGACAGGGGGCTTGAGCAGTACTTC. The rearrangement uses TRBV4-1 and TRBJ2-7, with 10 bases identical to TRBD1. CDR1 and CDR2 from the germline V gene are MGHRA and YSYEKL. This CDR3 contains 14 residues. V lost 0 bases, J lost 7 bases, and 3 bases stayed unmatched.

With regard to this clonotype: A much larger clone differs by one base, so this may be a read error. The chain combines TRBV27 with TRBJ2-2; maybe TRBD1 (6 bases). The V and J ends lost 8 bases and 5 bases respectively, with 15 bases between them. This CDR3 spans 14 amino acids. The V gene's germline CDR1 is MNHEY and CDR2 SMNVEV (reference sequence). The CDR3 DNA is TGTGCCAGCGGCGGGTTAGGACAGACCGGGGAGCTGTTTTTT. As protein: CASGGLGQTGELFF.